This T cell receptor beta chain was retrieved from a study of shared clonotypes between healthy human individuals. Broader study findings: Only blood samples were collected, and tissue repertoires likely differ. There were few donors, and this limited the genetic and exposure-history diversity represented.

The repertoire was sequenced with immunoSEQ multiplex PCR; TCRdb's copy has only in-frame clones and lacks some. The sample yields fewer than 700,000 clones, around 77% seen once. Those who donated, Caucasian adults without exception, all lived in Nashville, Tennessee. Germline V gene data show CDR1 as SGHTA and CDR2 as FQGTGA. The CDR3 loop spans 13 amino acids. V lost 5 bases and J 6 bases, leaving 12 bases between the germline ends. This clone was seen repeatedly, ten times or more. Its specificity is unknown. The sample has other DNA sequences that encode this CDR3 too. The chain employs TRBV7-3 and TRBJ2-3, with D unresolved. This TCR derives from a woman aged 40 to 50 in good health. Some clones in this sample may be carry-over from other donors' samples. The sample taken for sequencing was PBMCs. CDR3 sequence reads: CASSHPNEDTQYF. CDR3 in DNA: TGTGCCAGCAGCCACCCCAATGAGGATACGCAGTATTTT.